This passage covers 9 T cell receptor beta chains from one sample sequenced in a study of T-cell memory formation after mild COVID-19. Each CDR3 protein is one row after TCRdb ran MiXCR on the 5' RACE reads. The data contain some 350,000 distinct CDR3 sequences, about a sixth of them seen just once; the ten biggest clones take up about a fifth. The sample taken for sequencing was PBMCs or a T cell subset sorted from them (not recorded which). These receptors were collected from a man aged 18-30 years who had mild COVID-19 (a few samples of this study predate the infection). Cell type and time point are not known.

The rearrangement uses TRBV2 and TRBJ2-3; D remains ambiguous. The CDR3 runs to 14 residues. Looked up from germline, CDR1 is SNHLY and CDR2 is FYNNEI. Trimming stripped 4 bases from V and 2 bases from J, with 10 bases between. CDR3 nucleotides: TGTGCCAGCAGTGGGGAAGTCTACACAGATACGCAGTATTTT. The encoded protein is CASSGEVYTDTQYF.

There are many counts of this clonotype. This chain connects TRBV4-3 to TRBJ2-1, with 9 positions matching TRBD2. The length of the CDR3 is 18 residues. The V gene's germline CDR1 is LGHNA and CDR2 YSLEER. V lost 4 bases to trimming and J lost 9 bases; unmatched junction nucleotides: 19. The CDR3 reads CASSPHGGSRGGRVEQFF. The CDR3 nucleotides are TGCGCCAGCAGCCCCCATGGAGGGTCGCGGGGGGGCCGGGTTGAGCAGTTCTTC.

A few counts support this clonotype. The rearrangement uses TRBV10-3 and TRBJ2-7, with D possibly being TRBD1 or TRBD2 (5 bases each). Per the germline V gene, CDR1 is ENHRY and CDR2 is SYGVKD. This CDR3 is 14 amino acids long. Trimming took off 7 bases at V and 0 bases at J, with 13 bases between the two ends. The CDR3 here is CAIKRAGSSYEQYV. The DNA for the CDR3 is TGTGCCATCAAAAGGGCAGGGAGCTCCTACGAGCAGTACGTC.

The V and J genes are TRBV9 and TRBJ2-3; tentatively, D is TRBD1 (6 bases). V dropped 4 bases and J dropped 9 bases, with 21 bases sitting between them. The CDR3 sequence is 15 residues long. CDR1 is SGDLS and CDR2 is YYNGEE in the germline V gene. CDR3 sequence (DNA): TGTGCCAGCAGCCCGGGGCCAGGGGTCTCTGAAACGCAGTATTTT. It yields the protein CASSPGPGVSETQYF. Variable domain in full (rest from reference TRBV9 and TRBJ2-3): DSGVTQTPKHLITATGQRVTLRCSPRSGDLSVYWYQQSLDQGLQFLIQYYNGEERAKGNILERFSAQQFPDLHSELNLSSLELGDSALYFCASSPGPGVSETQYFGPGTRLTVL.

This clonotype was detected ten times or more. The chain couples TRBV7-6 to TRBJ2-1; TRBD2 matches 7 bases. J gave up 0 bases and V 4 bases, and 3 bases lay outside the gene matches. Germline V lookup: CDR1 SGHVS, CDR2 FNYEAQ. The CDR3 is made up of 15 amino acids. The CDR3 DNA reads as TGTGCCAGCAGCTCTAGCGGTGTCTCCTACAATGAGCAGTTCTTC. This translates into CASSSSGVSYNEQFF.

This chain connects TRBV12-3 or TRBV12-4 to TRBJ2-7; TRBD1 matches 8 bases. The CDR3 length is 13 residues. J was trimmed by 6 bases and V by 7 bases; bases with no gene match: 8. This CDR3 is CASTARDRREQYF. DNA for the CDR3: TGTGCCAGCACCGCTCGGGACAGGCGCGAGCAGTACTTC.

This clonotype was seen a few times. The V and J genes are TRBV7-3 and TRBJ2-1; 9 bases align to TRBD2. The germline gives CDR1 SGHTA, CDR2 FQGTGA. The length of the CDR3 is 16 residues. The J segment lost 0 bases and the V segment lost 5 bases, leaving 5 bases of the junction unmatched. For the CDR3, the DNA is TGTGCCAGCAGCCGACTAGCGGTAAGCTCCTACAATGAGCAGTTCTTC. Protein: CASSRLAVSSYNEQFF. Supplemented by reference TRBV7-3 and TRBJ2-1, the full variable domain reads GAGVSQTPSNKVTEKGKYVELRCDPISGHTALYWYRQSLGQGPEFLIYFQGTGAADDSGLPNDRFFAVRPEGSVSTLKIQRTERGDSAVYLCASSRLAVSSYNEQFFGPGTRLTVL.

In its sample, this clonotype was seen a few times. V usage is TRBV28 and J usage is TRBJ2-5, with D perhaps TRBD1 (6 bases). In germline, CDR1 is MDHEN, CDR2 SYDVKM. This CDR3 region has 13 residues. V gave up 6 bases and J gave up 5 bases, with 13 bases separating them. CDR3 residues: CASSMQGTETQYF. CDR3 DNA sequence: TGTGCCAGCAGCATGCAGGGGACGGAGACCCAGTACTTC. Combining the CDR3 with reference TRBV28 and TRBJ2-5 gives the whole variable domain DVKVTQSSRYLVKRTGEKVFLECVQDMDHENMFWYRQDPGLGLRLIYFSYDVKMKEKGDIPEGYSVSREKKERFSLILESASTNQTSMYLCASSMQGTETQYFGPGTRLLVL.

The chain has TRBV5-1 and TRBJ1-2; TRBD1 is a possible D gene (6 bases). Germline CDR1 SGHRS, CDR2 YFSETQ. Trimming left V 4 bases short and J 10 bases short, with 20 bases between. The CDR3 sequence is 14 residues long. CDR3 DNA: TGCGCCAGCAGCGGCGACAGGCACCCAGCCGTCTACACCTTC. It is translated as CASSGDRHPAVYTF.